The 26 T cell receptor beta chains below come from one sample, sequenced in a study of blood T cell repertoires in COVID-19. Produced via immunoSEQ multiplex PCR; TCRdb's table is partial and in-frame only. The sample yields about 210,000 clones, roughly 88% seen once. What was sequenced was PBMCs or T cells enriched from blood (not recorded which). The source of these receptors is a woman in her thirties or forties with acute COVID-19.

The chain links TRBV18 to TRBJ1-1; D remains unclear. V lost 3 bases to trimming and J lost 0 bases, with 5 bases between them. The CDR3 contains 13 residues. Germline V gene sequence: CDR1 KGHSH, CDR2 LQKENI. In DNA, the CDR3 is TGTGCCAGCTCACCGACAATGAACACTGAAGCTTTCTTT. This translates into CASSPTMNTEAFF.

This chain uses TRBV5-4 with TRBJ2-6, with no clear D. The CDR3 loop spans 13 amino acids. CDR1 SGHNT and CDR2 YYREEE come from the germline V gene (reference sequence). Trimming shortened V by 5 bases and J by 2 bases, and 5 bases separated the two germline ends. The CDR3 sequence is CASRGAGANVLTF. The CDR3 DNA is TGTGCCAGCAGAGGAGCTGGGGCCAACGTCCTGACTTTC.

The CDR3 coding sequence is TGTGCCAGCAGCAAAGCTAGCGGGAGAGAATCCGAGCAGTACGTC. It translates to CASSKASGRESEQYV. V and J are TRBV21-1 and TRBJ2-7; the table's D call, TRBD2, was not checked against the DNA. TRBV21-1 is deemed a pseudogene. This CDR3 has 15 amino acids.

This chain uses TRBV9 with TRBJ2-3, with TRBD2 matching 7 bases. This CDR3 is 13 amino acids long. Germline lookup yields CDR1 SGDLS and CDR2 YYNGEE. V lost 3 bases and J lost 3; bases outside the gene matches: 1. This chain's CDR3 is CASSAGGTDTQYF. CDR3 nucleotides: TGTGCCAGCAGCGCCGGGGGGACAGATACGCAGTATTTT. The full variable domain, rest sourced from reference TRBV9 and TRBJ2-3, is DSGVTQTPKHLITATGQRVTLRCSPRSGDLSVYWYQQSLDQGLQFLIQYYNGEERAKGNILERFSAQQFPDLHSELNLSSLELGDSALYFCASSAGGTDTQYFGPGTRLTVL.

V gene TRBV19 combines with J gene TRBJ2-7, with a possible D match to TRBD1 (6 bases). The length of the CDR3 is 16 residues. CDR1 is LNHDA, CDR2 SQIVND, per germline (reference sequence). V lost 11 bases to trimming and J lost 0 bases, with 23 bases between them. CDR3 in amino acids: CASSGGHGESSYEQYV. The CDR3 DNA reads as TGTGCCTCAAGTGGGGGCCACGGAGAAAGCTCCTACGAGCAGTACGTC.

V gene TRBV24-1 combines with J gene TRBJ2-1; 11 bases align to TRBD2. This CDR3 contains 15 residues. Germline V lookup: CDR1 KGHDR, CDR2 SFDVKD. The V gene end was trimmed by 3 bases and the J gene end by 5 bases; junction bases not matched to a gene: 2. Here the CDR3 DNA reads TGTGCCACCAGTGATGCTAGCGGGGGGCACAATGAGCAGTTCTTC. It encodes CATSDASGGHNEQFF.

The chain joins TRBV10-2 to TRBJ1-5, with D perhaps matching TRBD1 (5 bases). The CDR3 consists of 13 residues. Trimming removed 7 bases at V and 6 bases at J, with 13 bases between. Germline V gives CDR1 WSHSY, CDR2 SAAADI. CDR3 nucleotides: TGCGCCAGCACCGGCAGGGAGGGTCAGCCCCAGCATTTT. This sequence encodes CASTGREGQPQHF.

CDR3 coding DNA: TGTGCCAGCAGCGAGTACGCCAAGCCTATGAACACTGAAGCTTTCTTT. Protein sequence: CASSEYAKPMNTEAFF. The rearrangement joins TRBV7-2 to TRBJ1-1, with unresolved D. CDR1 is SGHTA and CDR2 is FQGNSA in the germline V gene. The CDR3 length is 16 residues. Trimming removed 5 bases from V and 0 bases from J, with 16 bases in between.

V usage is TRBV7-2 and J usage is TRBJ1-2, with D hard to call. The CDR3 consists of 15 residues. Between the trimmed V and J ends, which lost 0 bases and 4 bases, there was a span of 12 bases. Looked up from germline, CDR1 is SGHTA and CDR2 is FQGNSA. The CDR3 region has the DNA TGTGCCAGCAGCTTAGCGAAAGGTACAGTCTATGGCTACACCTTC. Its translation is CASSLAKGTVYGYTF.

The V call is TRBV5-4, the J call TRBJ1-2, with 9 bases lining up with TRBD1. V shed 4 bases, J shed 7 bases, and the junction held 2 bases outside the gene matches. The germline gives CDR1 SGHNT, CDR2 YYREEE (reference sequence). The CDR3 has 12 residues. The chain's CDR3 is CASSTDRGGYTF. The CDR3 DNA reads as TGTGCCAGCAGCACGGACAGGGGTGGCTACACCTTC. The full variable domain, its missing parts supplied by reference TRBV5-4 and TRBJ1-2, is ETGVTQSPTHLIKTRGQQVTLRCSSQSGHNTVSWYQQALGQGPQFIFQYYREEENGRGNFPPRFSGLQFPNYSSELNVNALELDDSALYLCASSTDRGGYTFGSGTRLTVV.

The chain carries TRBV19 and TRBJ1-1; TRBD1 agrees at 11 bases. After removal of 4 bases from V and 1 base from J, the junction contained 8 bases not matched to a gene. Germline V lookup: CDR1 LNHDA, CDR2 SQIVND (reference sequence). CDR3 length equals 17 residues. The CDR3 spells CASSRRDRGVRNTEAFF. The CDR3 DNA reads as TGTGCCAGTAGTAGGAGGGACAGGGGGGTGCGGAACACTGAAGCTTTCTTT.

This chain links TRBV30 with TRBJ2-3, with a possible D match to TRBD1 (6 bases). V was shortened by 5 bases and J by 0 bases, with 12 bases between the two germline ends. Germline lookup yields CDR1 GTSNPN and CDR2 SVGIG (reference sequence). This CDR3 is built from 14 residues. The CDR3 region has the DNA TGTGCCTGGTACCAGGGGAAGAGCACAGATACGCAGTATTTT. Translated, it gives CAWYQGKSTDTQYF.

The chain links TRBV15 to TRBJ1-1, with a weak D call TRBD1 (5 bases). V was shortened by 5 bases and J by 1 base, with 11 bases between the two germline ends. CDR3 size: 14 residues. The V gene's germline CDR1 is LNHNV and CDR2 YYDKDF (reference sequence). The CDR3 protein is CATSGAWGNTEAFF. The CDR3 nucleotides are TGTGCCACCAGCGGGGCCTGGGGGAACACTGAAGCTTTCTTT.

V is TRBV7-9 and J is TRBJ2-5, with 12 nucleotides matching TRBD1. The length of the CDR3 is 16 residues. Trimming at V came to 2 bases and at J to 5 bases, leaving 6 bases not matched to a gene. CDR1 and CDR2 from the germline V gene are SEHNR and FQNEAQ (reference sequence). The CDR3 region is CASSLRDRGRGETQYF. The CDR3 bases are TGTGCCAGCAGCTTACGGGACAGGGGGCGCGGGGAGACCCAGTACTTC.

This chain links TRBV9 with TRBJ1-1; D unresolved. Germline assignment: CDR1 SGDLS and CDR2 YYNGEE. This CDR3 contains 13 residues. With 7 bases removed from V and 1 base from J, the gap between germline ends came to 11 bases. DNA of the CDR3: TGTGCCAGCTCGGTGACAACGAACACTGAAGCTTTCTTT. Translating gives CASSVTTNTEAFF.

The chain uses TRBV19 and TRBJ2-1; weak D call: TRBD2 (7 bases). The CDR3 loop spans 16 amino acids. V was shortened by 7 bases and J by 4 bases, with 20 bases between the two germline ends. Per the germline V gene, CDR1 is LNHDA and CDR2 is SQIVND (reference sequence). The DNA of the CDR3 is TGTGCCAGTATACCCATAGGGGGGGCCCGATACAATGAGCAGTTCTTC. Encoded protein: CASIPIGGARYNEQFF.

The chain joins TRBV19 to TRBJ2-2; TRBD2 aligns across 7 bases. Germline CDR1 LNHDA, CDR2 SQIVND (reference sequence). J gave up 0 bases and V 7 bases, and 8 bases lay outside the gene matches. The CDR3 is 16 amino acids. CDR3 bases: TGTGCCAGTACCAATCTGGGGGGGACGAACACCGGGGAGCTGTTTTTT. Its translation: CASTNLGGTNTGELFF. Combining the CDR3 with reference TRBV19 and TRBJ2-2 gives the whole variable domain DGGITQSPKYLFRKEGQNVTLSCEQNLNHDAMYWYRQDPGQGLRLIYYSQIVNDFQKGDIAEGYSVSREKKESFPLTVTSAQKNPTAFYLCASTNLGGTNTGELFFGEGSRLTVL.

The gene calls are TRBV5-4 and TRBJ1-2; 7 nucleotides agree with TRBD1. CDR1 and CDR2 from the germline V gene are SGHNT and YYREEE (reference sequence). This CDR3 contains 15 residues. Trimming took 0 bases from V and 4 from J; bases not matched to a gene: 6. CDR3 region: CASSLGQGNVYGYTF. The CDR3 DNA follows: TGTGCCAGCAGCTTGGGACAGGGTAACGTCTATGGCTACACCTTC.

This chain joins TRBV4-3 and TRBJ2-7; possible D gene TRBD1, 6 bases. Trimming stripped 4 bases from V and 0 bases from J, with 7 bases between. From germline, CDR1 is LGHNA and CDR2 YSLEER. The CDR3 has 13 amino acids. As DNA, the CDR3 is TGCGCCAGCAGCCCGGACAGCTCCTACGAGCAGTACTTC. As protein: CASSPDSSYEQYF.

The chain has TRBV5-4 and TRBJ1-6; the D gene is possibly TRBD1 (5 bases). The CDR3 has 17 residues. Trimming took off 0 bases at V and 4 bases at J, with 14 bases between the two ends. Germline lookup yields CDR1 SGHNT and CDR2 YYREEE (reference sequence). CDR3 coding DNA: TGTGCCAGCAGCTTGGGAGGGGCGGGGAGGTATAATTCACCCCTCCACTTT. It specifies CASSLGGAGRYNSPLHF.

The genes are TRBV7-9 and TRBJ2-3, with D tentatively TRBD2 (6 bases). Germline V CDR1 and CDR2: SEHNR, FQNEAQ (reference sequence). Trimming removed 4 bases at V and 1 base at J, with 15 bases between. CDR3 length: 16 amino acids. CDR3 residues: CASSSPGSGGTDTQYF. As DNA, the CDR3 is TGTGCCAGCAGCTCCCCCGGGTCGGGAGGCACAGATACGCAGTATTTT.

V is TRBV7-9 and J is TRBJ2-5, with D possibly being TRBD1 (5 bases). V was pared by 2 bases and J by 0 bases, with 19 bases between. This CDR3 region has 18 residues. Germline V gene data show CDR1 as SEHNR and CDR2 as FQNEAQ (reference sequence). The CDR3 reads CASSLSQRPKGYQETQYF. CDR3 DNA sequence: TGTGCCAGCAGCTTATCGCAACGACCCAAGGGGTACCAAGAGACCCAGTACTTC.

This sequence joins TRBV6-5 and TRBJ1-2; TRBD1 matches at 12 bases. The germline gives CDR1 MNHEY, CDR2 SVGAGI. This CDR3 is built from 15 residues. The V gene end was trimmed by 7 bases and the J gene end by 4 bases; junction bases not matched to a gene: 7. The CDR3 region has the DNA TGTGCCAGCACCGGGGACAGGGGGCAGACCTATGGCTACACCTTC. The encoded protein is CASTGDRGQTYGYTF.

This clone was observed once. V and J are TRBV12-3 or TRBV12-4 and TRBJ1-5; 7 nucleotides agree with TRBD1. Trimming at V came to 6 bases and at J to 7 bases, leaving 6 bases not matched to a gene. The CDR3 has 13 residues. The CDR3: CASRQDRAQPQHF. The CDR3, as DNA: TGTGCCAGCAGGCAAGACAGGGCCCAGCCCCAGCATTTT.

The V call is TRBV3-1 (or the pseudogene TRBV3-2), the J call TRBJ2-3; D is possibly TRBD2 (5 bases). Trimming pared 0 bases from V and 0 bases from J, leaving 7 bases between. The germline gives CDR1 LGHDT, CDR2 YNNKEL (reference sequence). The CDR3 sequence is 15 residues long. CDR3 protein: CASSQDWTSTDTQYF. The DNA of the CDR3 is TGTGCCAGCAGCCAAGATTGGACTAGCACAGATACGCAGTATTTT.

The V gene is TRBV15, the J gene TRBJ2-5, with TRBD1 identical over 8 bases. This CDR3 is built from 13 residues. Losses at the gene ends were 1 base for V and 5 bases for J; bases not matched to a gene: 0. In germline, CDR1 is LNHNV, CDR2 YYDKDF (reference sequence). CDR3 DNA: TGTGCCACCAGCAGAGGACAGGGGGAGACCCAGTACTTC. The encoded protein is CATSRGQGETQYF.